This passage covers 21 T cell receptor beta chains from one sample sequenced in a study of T cell responses to AZD1222 COVID-19 vaccine. Clones were read by immunoSEQ multiplex PCR, and TCRdb kept only the in-frame ones, dropping some. The data hold 250,000 to 300,000 clones, with almost 95% observed a single time. The specimen was peripheral blood, collected 28 days after the second AZD1222 dose. All receptors derive from an adult who received the AZD1222 COVID-19 vaccine.

The chain has TRBV3-1 (or the pseudogene TRBV3-2) and TRBJ1-2; 8 bases align to TRBD1. J lost 6 bases, V lost 0 bases, and 6 bases had no gene match. The germline gives CDR1 LGHDT, CDR2 YNNKEL (reference sequence). This CDR3 is 15 amino acids long. In nucleotides, the CDR3 is TGTGCCAGCAGCCAAGATTTTGGACAGGGCCATGGCTACACCTTC. Residues: CASSQDFGQGHGYTF.

The V and J genes are TRBV7-3 and TRBJ1-1, with D maybe TRBD1 (5 bases). V was trimmed by 1 base and J by 4 bases, leaving 16 bases between them. This CDR3 region has 16 residues. Germline-derived CDR1 and CDR2 are SGHTA and FQGTGA. The CDR3 region has the DNA TGTGCCAGCAGCTTAAACCCTAGGGATGGGGCCACTGAAGCTTTCTTT. Amino acid sequence: CASSLNPRDGATEAFF.

V gene TRBV19 combines with J gene TRBJ2-7; 11 bases align to TRBD2. With V trimmed by 4 bases and J by 5 bases, 16 bases remained unmatched. The CDR3 is made up of 18 amino acids. CDR1 and CDR2 (germline): LNHDA, SQIVND (reference sequence). CDR3 in amino acids: CASSRTLRLAGRTHEQYF. Here the CDR3 DNA reads TGTGCCAGTAGTAGGACCCTCAGACTAGCGGGAAGAACCCACGAGCAGTACTTC.

The gene calls are TRBV5-6 and TRBJ1-6, with D perhaps TRBD1 (5 bases). Trimming shortened V by 3 bases and J by 4 bases, and 14 bases separated the two germline ends. In germline, CDR1 is SGHDT, CDR2 YYEEEE. The CDR3 runs 16 residues. CDR3 loop: CASSSSGNPYNSPLHF. As DNA, the CDR3 is TGTGCCAGCAGCTCGTCAGGGAACCCTTATAATTCACCCCTCCACTTT.

V is TRBV5-6 and J is TRBJ1-2; D gene unclear. Trimming stripped 4 bases from V and 8 bases from J, with 18 bases between. The CDR3 runs to 14 residues. Germline V gene data show CDR1 as SGHDT and CDR2 as YYEEEE. The CDR3 DNA reads TGTGCCAGCAGCCCCGGCACCCTTGGTGGCGGCTACACCTTC. Translation: CASSPGTLGGGYTF.

The chain is built from TRBV19 and TRBJ1-5; TRBD1 might be the D (5 bases). Germline V lookup: CDR1 LNHDA, CDR2 SQIVND (reference sequence). The CDR3 consists of 12 residues. The V end was cut by 4 bases, the J end by 8 bases, with 9 bases between. CDR3 residues: CASSSRGEPQHF. The CDR3 DNA reads TGTGCCAGTAGTAGTCGGGGGGAGCCCCAGCATTTT.

Details on this clone: Its ends do not fully match the called genes, so a read error is possible. The chain is built from TRBV20-1 and TRBJ2-7; 7 bases are a match to TRBD1. There are 11 residues in the CDR3. Germline loops: CDR1 DFQATT, CDR2 SNEGSKA (reference sequence). CDR3 DNA sequence: TGCAGTGCTGCCGGGCCGGGACAGCGGCACTTC. This sequence encodes CSAAGPGQRHF.

V and J are TRBV19 and TRBJ2-7; 8 bases align to TRBD1. The CDR3 runs 14 residues. CDR1 LNHDA and CDR2 SQIVND come from the germline V gene (reference sequence). V was clipped by 5 bases and J by 1 base; unmatched bases: 4. The CDR3 spells CASSPRTGSYEQYF. The CDR3 DNA reads as TGTGCCAGTAGTCCCCGGACAGGGTCCTACGAGCAGTACTTC.

The V call is TRBV14, the J call TRBJ2-7, with a possible D match to TRBD1 (5 bases). CDR3 length: 15 residues. V was cut by 2 bases and J by 3 bases, with 14 bases left in between. Germline CDR1 and CDR2: SGHDN and FVKESK. The CDR3 protein is CASSQWGSFYYEQYF. For the CDR3, the DNA is TGTGCCAGCAGCCAATGGGGCAGTTTTTACTACGAGCAGTACTTC.

In nucleotides, the CDR3 is TGTGCCAGCAGCGGGACAGGGTCACGCTACGAGCAGTACTTC. It codes for CASSGTGSRYEQYF. This rearrangement joins TRBV9 to TRBJ2-7; 8 nucleotides line up with TRBD1. Trimming removed 3 bases from V and 3 bases from J; junction bases left unmatched: 5. Per germline, CDR1 SGDLS and CDR2 YYNGEE. There are 14 residues in the CDR3.

This clone has only one observation. V is TRBV5-1 and J is TRBJ2-5; weak D call: TRBD2 (5 bases). With 4 bases removed from V and 3 bases from J, the gap between germline ends came to 13 bases. Per the germline V gene, CDR1 is SGHRS and CDR2 is YFSETQ. CDR3 length: 14 residues. CDR3 DNA sequence: TGCGCCAGCAGCCCCTGGGCCGGGAAAGAGACCCAGTACTTC. Encoded protein: CASSPWAGKETQYF. Full variable domain (outside the CDR3, taken from reference TRBV5-1 and TRBJ2-5): KAGVTQTPRYLIKTRGQQVTLSCSPISGHRSVSWYQQTPGQGLQFLFEYFSETQRNKGNFPGRFSGRQFSNSRSEMNVSTLELGDSALYLCASSPWAGKETQYFGPGTRLLVL.

This sequence joins TRBV11-3 and TRBJ1-1, with a possible D match to TRBD1 (5 bases). V dropped 5 bases and J dropped 1 base, with 11 bases sitting between them. This CDR3 is 14 amino acids long. Germline CDR1 SGHNT, CDR2 YENEEA. CDR3 residues: CASSPRASNTEAFF. The DNA of the CDR3 is TGTGCCAGCAGCCCCAGGGCCTCGAACACTGAAGCTTTCTTT.

In the case of this clone: Other DNA sequences in this sample translate to the same CDR3. The chain combines TRBV5-6 with TRBJ1-2, with D unresolved. Germline V CDR1 and CDR2: SGHDT, YYEEEE. The CDR3 extends over 13 amino acids. V lost 0 bases, J lost 2 bases, and 5 bases lay in between. The CDR3 nucleotides read TGTGCCAGCAGCTTGGGTCAGAACTATGGCTACACCTTC. It codes for CASSLGQNYGYTF.

Comment on this clone: The junction departs from the called germline gene at one end, perhaps through a read error. The chain uses TRBV3-1 (or the pseudogene TRBV3-2) and TRBJ2-7; D assignment may be TRBD1 or TRBD2 (5 bases each). The CDR3 loop spans 15 amino acids. CDR1 LGHDT and CDR2 YNNKEL come from the germline V gene (reference sequence). The CDR3 bases are TGTGCCAGCACCCAATGGGGCGTGGGACCGAACGAGCAGTACTTC. This codes for CASTQWGVGPNEQYF.

The chain recombines TRBV6-5 with TRBJ2-1, with D unresolved. Germline V gene lookup returns CDR1 MNHEY and CDR2 SVGAGI. V shed 6 bases and J shed 6 bases, with 15 bases lying between them. This CDR3 contains 14 residues. CDR3 sequence reads: CASSSYVKPNEQFF. Written as DNA, the CDR3 is TGTGCCAGCAGCTCCTACGTGAAACCCAATGAGCAGTTCTTC.

The rearrangement uses TRBV7-8 and TRBJ1-5, with TRBD1 matching over 7 bases. Trimming removed 1 base from V and 7 bases from J; junction bases left unmatched: 13. Germline V lookup: CDR1 SGHVS, CDR2 FQNEAQ. This CDR3 comprises 17 residues. CDR3 protein: CASSLGPTGAMGQPQHF. For the CDR3, the DNA is TGTGCCAGCAGCTTAGGACCAACAGGGGCGATGGGGCAGCCCCAGCATTTT.

The chain carries TRBV24-1 and TRBJ2-3; 8 bases align to TRBD2. Trimming took 2 bases from V and 2 from J; bases not matched to a gene: 8. This CDR3 contains 17 residues. Germline-derived CDR1 and CDR2 are KGHDR and SFDVKD. In DNA form, the CDR3 reads TGTGCCACCAGTGATTCTGGGAGCGGGGGAGCCACAGATACGCAGTATTTT. This codes for CATSDSGSGGATDTQYF.

The J gene is TRBJ1-4, the V gene TRBV28; TRBD1 aligns across 7 bases. This CDR3 spans 15 amino acids. Unmatched junction bases numbered 10, after V lost 7 bases and J lost 5 bases. CDR1 and CDR2 from the germline V gene are MDHEN and SYDVKM. Here the CDR3 DNA reads TGTGCCAGCACCCTCGCAGGGGGTGACAATGAAAAACTGTTTTTT. Translated: CASTLAGGDNEKLFF.

This clone was picked up one time. The identical CDR3 is also encoded by other nucleotide sequences in the sample. The CDR3 nucleotides read TGTGCCAGCAGTTTGGGGACCGGGGAGCTGTTTTTT. Residues: CASSLGTGELFF. The chain couples TRBV12-3 or TRBV12-4 to TRBJ2-2; D not resolved. With 3 bases removed from V and 5 bases from J, the gap between germline ends came to 4 bases. The CDR3 length is 12 residues.

Here the CDR3 reads CASSLMAARHNVNEQFF. CDR3 bases: TGCGCCAGCAGCTTGATGGCAGCCCGGCACAATGTCAATGAGCAGTTCTTC. The V and J genes are TRBV5-1 and TRBJ2-1; D uncertain. The CDR3 is 17 amino acids. Germline-derived CDR1 and CDR2 are SGHRS and YFSETQ. With 1 base removed from V and 6 bases from J, the gap between germline ends came to 20 bases.

V usage is TRBV2 and J usage is TRBJ1-4, with unresolved D. Germline-derived CDR1 and CDR2 are SNHLY and FYNNEI. CDR3 length: 13 residues. Trimming removed 6 bases at V and 5 bases at J, with 10 bases between. The chain's CDR3 is CASSASSNEKLFF. In DNA, the CDR3 is TGTGCCAGCAGCGCTTCGTCGAATGAAAAACTGTTTTTT.